This record covers a single T cell receptor (beta chain). From germline, CDR1 is MGHDK and CDR2 SYGVNS. Trimming stripped 8 bases from V and 3 bases from J, with 17 bases between. CDR3 length equals 15 residues. The data were obtained in a study of CD8+CD57+ T cells in acquired aplastic anemia. About the research overall: DNA from sorted CD4+ and CD8+ cells averaged about 3.2 ug.

Investigators profiled TCR beta VDJ and CDR3 from genomic DNA template. TCRdb reprocessed the reads with MiXCR, giving one entry per CDR3 protein. The profile shows just over 400,000 distinct CDR3 sequences, around 68% of them singletons. Material for sequencing was sorted CD4+, CD8+, or CD8+CD57+ T cells (not recorded which) from PBMCs. The sequence was collected from a human donor in good health, serving as a control. This chain uses TRBV25-1 with TRBJ2-1; D may correspond to TRBD1 or TRBD2 (6 bases each). The CDR3 nucleotides are TGTGCCAGCTGCGGGAATGGACAGAGCTACAATGAGCAGTTCTTC. Its translation: CASCGNGQSYNEQFF. Complete variable domain (other parts from reference TRBV25-1 and TRBJ2-1): EADIYQTPRYLVIGTGKKITLECSQTMGHDKMYWYQQDPGMELHLIHYSYGVNSTEKGDLSSESTVSRIRTEHFPLTLESARPSHTSQYLCASCGNGQSYNEQFFGPGTRLTVL.